The 13 T cell receptor beta chains reported below all come from one sample, sequenced in a study of blood T cell repertoires in COVID-19. Clones were sequenced by immunoSEQ multiplex PCR, and TCRdb holds only the in-frame ones, with some missing. The table shows some 120,000 clones, with approximately 80% occurring only once. The sample taken for sequencing was peripheral blood. The receptor set was obtained from a woman in her 70s with acute or convalescent COVID-19.

This clone was observed once. The chain couples TRBV5-8 to TRBJ1-5; D not certain. Germline lookup yields CDR1 SGHTS and CDR2 YDEGEE. The CDR3 totals 13 residues. Trimming removed 6 bases from V and 5 bases from J, with 12 bases in between. CDR3 residues: CASKQVVDQPQHF. The DNA of the CDR3 is TGTGCCAGCAAGCAGGTTGTCGATCAGCCCCAGCATTTT.

The CDR3 is CASGPDSPNYGYTF. CDR3 in DNA: TGCGCCAGCGGGCCGGACAGCCCCAACTATGGCTACACCTTC. The V gene is TRBV5-1, the J gene TRBJ1-2; D is perhaps TRBD1 (6 bases). The CDR3 has 14 residues. CDR1 SGHRS and CDR2 YFSETQ come from the germline V gene. Trimming removed 7 bases from V and 2 bases from J, with 15 bases in between.

This chain joins TRBV29-1 and TRBJ2-1; 10 bases map to TRBD2. There are 14 residues in the CDR3. After removal of 6 bases from V and 6 bases from J, the junction contained 8 bases not matched to a gene. CDR1 SQVTM and CDR2 ANQGSEA come from the germline V gene. CDR3 sequence reads: CSVARAGGGNEQFF. In nucleotides, the CDR3 is TGCAGCGTCGCTCGAGCGGGAGGGGGCAATGAGCAGTTCTTC.

This sequence joins TRBV5-1 and TRBJ1-4, with TRBD1 matching 9 bases. The ends lost 4 bases at V and 3 bases at J; junction bases unmatched: 13. Germline V gene data show CDR1 as SGHRS and CDR2 as YFSETQ. The CDR3 length is 18 residues. The CDR3 sequence is CASSARDRAVRANEKLFF. CDR3 bases: TGCGCCAGCAGCGCCCGGGACAGGGCCGTCCGGGCTAATGAAAAACTGTTTTTT.

This chain's CDR3 is CATATSPRNTGELFF. Here the CDR3 DNA reads TGTGCCACCGCGACTAGCCCCCGGAACACCGGGGAGCTGTTTTTT. The rearrangement links TRBV6-5 to TRBJ2-2; the match to TRBD2 covers 7 bases. The CDR3 runs 15 residues. With 10 bases clipped from V and 1 base from J, the junction kept 9 bases outside the gene matches. CDR1 and CDR2 (germline): MNHEY, SVGAGI.

The chain is built from TRBV7-9 and TRBJ2-2, with 10 bases identical to TRBD2. This CDR3 has 15 amino acids. V was clipped by 4 bases and J by 8 bases; unmatched bases: 7. Germline loops: CDR1 SEHNR, CDR2 FQNEAQ (reference sequence). The CDR3 sequence: CASSWTSGVQGELFF. CDR3 nucleotides: TGTGCCAGCAGCTGGACTAGCGGAGTACAAGGGGAGCTGTTTTTT.

The chain carries TRBV7-3 and TRBJ2-3; 9 bases map to TRBD1. The trim removed 6 bases at V and 6 bases at J, leaving 7 bases unmatched. CDR3 length: 14 residues. Looked up from germline, CDR1 is SGHTA and CDR2 is FQGTGA. DNA for the CDR3: TGTGCCAGCAGTAGGGACAGGGCTTCCGATACGCAGTATTTT. It encodes CASSRDRASDTQYF.

The V call is TRBV19, the J call TRBJ2-1; the match to TRBD1 covers 8 bases. Losses at the gene ends were 6 bases for V and 3 bases for J; bases not matched to a gene: 1. This CDR3 has 13 amino acids. CDR1 is LNHDA and CDR2 is SQIVND in the germline V gene (reference sequence). CDR3 sequence (DNA): TGTGCCAGTAGACAGGGGGGCTACAATGAGCAGTTCTTC. This translates into CASRQGGYNEQFF.

This clone showed up just a few times. The chain links TRBV25-1 to TRBJ1-1; possibly TRBD1 for D (6 bases). This CDR3 contains 15 residues. V was trimmed by 6 bases and J by 3 bases, leaving 17 bases between them. Germline V gene lookup returns CDR1 MGHDK and CDR2 SYGVNS. The CDR3 reads CASRRTGQSDTEAFF. As DNA, the CDR3 is TGTGCCAGCAGGAGAACAGGGCAGAGTGACACTGAAGCTTTCTTT.

The V and J genes are TRBV7-2 and TRBJ2-1, with 15 nucleotides matching TRBD2. The CDR3 covers 17 residues. V dropped 0 bases and J dropped 4; count of bases not matched to a gene: 1. From germline, CDR1 is SGHTA and CDR2 FQGNSA. The CDR3 sequence: CASSLAGLAGGYNEQFF. For the CDR3, the DNA is TGTGCCAGCAGCTTAGCGGGACTAGCGGGGGGTTACAATGAGCAGTTCTTC.

This sequence joins TRBV3-1 (or the pseudogene TRBV3-2) and TRBJ2-2; tentatively, D is TRBD2 (5 bases). Germline loops: CDR1 LGHDT, CDR2 YNNKEL (reference sequence). This CDR3 contains 18 residues. Trimming pared 3 bases from V and 2 bases from J, leaving 19 bases between. CDR3 DNA sequence: TGTGCCAGCAGCCACGGGCCCCGACTACCTGATAACACCGGGGAGCTGTTTTTT. Amino acid sequence: CASSHGPRLPDNTGELFF.

The genes are TRBV7-3 and TRBJ1-4, with D unresolved. The CDR3 runs 15 residues. Trimming stripped 1 base from V and 6 bases from J, with 12 bases between. Germline CDR1 SGHTA, CDR2 FQGTGA. Here the CDR3 DNA reads TGTGCCAGCAGCTTAAGTTATCTGAGGCATGAAAAACTGTTTTTT. Its translation: CASSLSYLRHEKLFF.

This clone was picked up one time. This sequence joins TRBV6-2 or TRBV6-3 and TRBJ2-1; 9 nucleotides line up with TRBD2. The CDR3 covers 15 residues. Germline-derived CDR1 and CDR2 are MNHEY and SVGEGT. Unmatched junction bases numbered 1, after V lost 0 bases and J lost 4 bases. The CDR3 coding sequence is TGTGCCAGCAGTTACTCCCTAGCGGGATACAATGAGCAGTTCTTC. It translates to CASSYSLAGYNEQFF.